This TCR beta chain was sequenced during a study of a mutant IDH1 vaccine in newly diagnosed glioma. The method was immunoSEQ multiplex PCR; TCRdb's version includes in-frame clones alone and lacks a portion of them. Here the sample spans fewer than 35,000 clones, roughly 84% being singletons. Time point of the sample: week 47, end of study. A single vaccine dose contained 300 ug of mutant IDH1 20-mer peptide, and topical imiquimod was used with it. A note on this clone: As yet, its antigen is unknown. At the DNA level, this CDR3 is encoded by other sequences in the same sample as well.

The CDR3 length is 13 residues. Germline V gene lookup returns CDR1 LNHDA and CDR2 SQIVND (reference sequence). The ends were cut back, 3 bases at V and 4 bases at J, with 9 bases in the middle. The chain has TRBV19 and TRBJ1-1; possible D gene TRBD1, 5 bases. The receptor was isolated from a man younger than 45 with glioma. The sequences come from PBMCs, collected from a glioma patient whose treatment included an IDH1 peptide vaccine. CDR3 sequence: CASSIRGSTEAFF. In DNA, the CDR3 is TGTGCCAGTAGTATTCGGGGGAGCACTGAAGCTTTCTTT.